This T cell receptor (beta chain) derives from a study of T cell changes during pregnancy in multiple sclerosis. Sequenced by immunoSEQ multiplex PCR; TCRdb stores in-frame clones only, minus some. The table records about 58,000 clones, roughly nine tenths of them present only once. Germline CDR1 GTSNPN, CDR2 SVGIG (reference sequence). The V gene end was trimmed by 1 base and the J gene end by 2 bases; junction bases not matched to a gene: 7. The CDR3 sequence is 16 residues long. This rearrangement joins TRBV30 to TRBJ1-3; 8 nucleotides match TRBD1. This specimen consisted of CD4+ T cells from peripheral blood mononuclear cells, obtained after pregnancy. The source of this sequence is a female donor in good health, enrolled as a control in a pregnancy study. CDR3 bases: TGTGCCTGGAGTGCGACACTGACAGGGGCTGGAAACACCATATATTTT. Translated, it gives CAWSATLTGAGNTIYF.